This T cell receptor (beta chain) is from a study of PD-L1 blockade in urothelial cancer. Across the whole study: About 90% of the roughly 29 patients were men who had bladder-origin urothelial cancer. Blood gave a median about 150,000 T cells.

Germline assignment: CDR1 PRHDT and CDR2 FYEKMQ (reference sequence). CDR3 length: 13 amino acids. The V end lost 5 bases, the J end lost 4 bases, and 11 bases lay between the germline ends. Profiling relied on immunoSEQ multiplex PCR, and the TCRdb table lists in-frame clones only, not all of them. The sample contains tens of thousands of clones, about nine tenths of which appear only once. The sequence came from a woman in her seventies with urothelial cancer. The chain has TRBV13 and TRBJ1-2; D is possibly TRBD1 (5 bases). This material consisted of PBMCs, taken around atezolizumab (anti-PD-L1) treatment. The CDR3 here is CASSTRGGYGYTF. The CDR3 DNA is TGTGCCAGCAGCACCCGGGGGGGCTATGGCTACACCTTC. Full variable domain (outside the CDR3, taken from reference TRBV13 and TRBJ1-2): AAGVIQSPRHLIKEKRETATLKCYPIPRHDTVYWYQQGPGQDPQFLISFYEKMQSDKGSIPDRFSAQQFSDYHSELNMSSLELGDSALYFCASSTRGGYGYTFGSGTRLTVV.